The 7 T cell receptor beta chains reported below all come from one sample, sequenced in a study of blood T cell repertoires in COVID-19. The assay was immunoSEQ multiplex PCR, and TCRdb's table has in-frame clones only and misses some. The sample records about 240,000 clones, just under 85% being singletons. Sequenced input: peripheral blood. The receptors originated from a woman of 80 years or more with acute or convalescent COVID-19.

This chain's CDR3 is CATSDWGQQGYEQYF. CDR3 coding DNA: TGTGCCACCAGTGATTGGGGTCAACAGGGCTACGAGCAGTACTTC. The chain carries TRBV24-1 and TRBJ2-7; a possible D gene is TRBD1 (6 bases). CDR3 size: 15 residues. CDR1 is KGHDR, CDR2 SFDVKD, per germline. Deletions cut 2 bases from V and 3 bases from J, with 13 bases between.

The chain employs TRBV5-1 and TRBJ2-1; tentatively, D is TRBD2 (5 bases). V was cut by 1 base and J by 4 bases, with 18 bases left in between. Germline V lookup: CDR1 SGHRS, CDR2 YFSETQ. This CDR3 has 17 amino acids. As DNA, the CDR3 is TGCGCCAGCAGCTTGTCTCCCTCAGGACTCGGGTACAATGAGCAGTTCTTC. It is translated as CASSLSPSGLGYNEQFF.

This chain joins TRBV30 and TRBJ1-2; D might be TRBD1 (6 bases). The germline V gene encodes CDR1 GTSNPN and CDR2 SVGIG (reference sequence). V lost 5 bases and J 2 bases, leaving 15 bases between the germline ends. The CDR3 spans 14 residues. CDR3 in DNA: TGTGCCTGGTACGGGGACACCTCCAACTATGGCTACACCTTC. This translates into CAWYGDTSNYGYTF.

The chain has TRBV19 and TRBJ2-1; 8 nucleotides agree with TRBD2. Trimming took 6 bases from V and 8 from J; bases not matched to a gene: 9. The CDR3 runs to 14 residues. Germline CDR1 is LNHDA and CDR2 is SQIVND (reference sequence). For the CDR3, the DNA is TGTGCCAGTAGCCAGCGGGGGCCTGGGGATGAGCAGTTCTTC. Encoded protein: CASSQRGPGDEQFF.

This sequence joins TRBV28 and TRBJ2-7; D perhaps matches TRBD1 (6 bases). CDR3 size: 13 residues. Per the germline V gene, CDR1 is MDHEN and CDR2 is SYDVKM. V was trimmed by 7 bases and J by 2 bases, leaving 12 bases between them. The CDR3 nucleotides are TGTGCCAGCACAGGGGACGCCCCCTACGAGCAGTACTTC. Its protein is CASTGDAPYEQYF.

J is TRBJ1-6 and V is TRBV6-1, with TRBD1 matching over 7 bases. The trim removed 2 bases at V and 7 bases at J, leaving 8 bases unmatched. CDR3 size: 16 residues. The germline V gene encodes CDR1 MNHNS and CDR2 SASEGT. The CDR3 sequence is CASSENPTGWNSPLHF. The CDR3 region has the DNA TGTGCCAGCAGTGAAAACCCGACAGGGTGGAATTCACCCCTCCACTTT.

V gene TRBV5-1 combines with J gene TRBJ2-2, with TRBD1 matching over 7 bases. The CDR3 contains 16 residues. Trimming at V came to 4 bases and at J to 3 bases, leaving 9 bases not matched to a gene. CDR1 and CDR2 (germline): SGHRS, YFSETQ. The CDR3 reads CASSQRTGEDTGELFF. The CDR3 nucleotides read TGCGCCAGCAGCCAACGGACAGGTGAAGACACCGGGGAGCTGTTTTTT. The full variable domain, in which reference TRBV5-1 and TRBJ2-2 provide the parts outside the CDR3, is KAGVTQTPRYLIKTRGQQVTLSCSPISGHRSVSWYQQTPGQGLQFLFEYFSETQRNKGNFPGRFSGRQFSNSRSEMNVSTLELGDSALYLCASSQRTGEDTGELFFGEGSRLTVL.